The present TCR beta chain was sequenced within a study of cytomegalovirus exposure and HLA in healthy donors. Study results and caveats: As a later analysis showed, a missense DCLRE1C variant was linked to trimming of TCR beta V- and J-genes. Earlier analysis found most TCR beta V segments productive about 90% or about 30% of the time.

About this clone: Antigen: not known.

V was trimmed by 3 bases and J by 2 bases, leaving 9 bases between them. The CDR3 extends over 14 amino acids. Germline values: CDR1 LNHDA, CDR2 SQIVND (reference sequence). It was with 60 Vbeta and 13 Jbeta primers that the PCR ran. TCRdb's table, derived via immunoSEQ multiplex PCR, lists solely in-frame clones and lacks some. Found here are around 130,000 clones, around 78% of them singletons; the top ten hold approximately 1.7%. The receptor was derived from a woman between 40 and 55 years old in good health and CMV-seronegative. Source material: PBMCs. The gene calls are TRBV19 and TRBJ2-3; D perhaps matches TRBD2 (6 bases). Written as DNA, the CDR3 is TGTGCCAGTAGTATCCGGGAGCACACAGATACGCAGTATTTT. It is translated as CASSIREHTDTQYF. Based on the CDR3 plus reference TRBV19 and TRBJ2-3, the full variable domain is DGGITQSPKYLFRKEGQNVTLSCEQNLNHDAMYWYRQDPGQGLRLIYYSQIVNDFQKGDIAEGYSVSREKKESFPLTVTSAQKNPTAFYLCASSIREHTDTQYFGPGTRLTVL.